A single sample is the source of the 8 T cell receptor beta chains below, sequenced in a study of blood T cells in healthy people across ages. Using a J-beta primer mix together with a sample-barcoded 5' primer, a second PCR was run for roughly 7 to 12 cycles. Each CDR3 protein gets one entry after TCRdb re-called the 5' RACE reads with MiXCR. The table has some 1,500,000 distinct CDR3 sequences, approximately 39% seen once. The sample was blood. These receptors were collected from a woman between 18 and 29 years old in good health.

The chain links TRBV9 to TRBJ2-3; TRBD2 agrees at 11 bases. After removal of 0 bases from V and 4 bases from J, the junction contained 7 bases not matched to a gene. This CDR3 is built from 17 residues. Germline V CDR1 and CDR2: SGDLS, YYNGEE. CDR3 bases: TGTGCCAGCAGCGTAGCTGGTCTAGCGGGGGGTTCAGATACGCAGTATTTT. Translated: CASSVAGLAGGSDTQYF.

In its sample, this clonotype was seen many times. V gene TRBV2 combines with J gene TRBJ1-4, with D tentatively TRBD1 (6 bases). Germline V gene lookup returns CDR1 SNHLY and CDR2 FYNNEI. The length of the CDR3 is 13 residues. The V and J ends lost 7 bases and 7 bases respectively, with 13 bases between them. CDR3 in amino acids: CASKDGGGEKLFF. CDR3 DNA: TGTGCCAGCAAGGACGGGGGCGGTGAAAAACTGTTTTTT.

The gene calls are TRBV29-1 and TRBJ1-6, with a tentative D call TRBD1 (6 bases). Germline assignment: CDR1 SQVTM and CDR2 ANQGSEA. V was trimmed by 0 bases and J by 14 bases, leaving 11 bases between them. This CDR3 contains 12 residues. The CDR3 loop is CSVEDRGHTLHF. CDR3 DNA sequence: TGCAGCGTTGAAGATCGGGGGCACACCCTCCACTTT.

This clonotype was found a few times. V is TRBV20-1 and J is TRBJ2-3, with 7 bases identical to TRBD2. In germline, CDR1 is DFQATT, CDR2 SNEGSKA (reference sequence). CDR3 length: 14 residues. With 5 bases clipped from V and 2 bases from J, the junction kept 7 bases outside the gene matches. The DNA of the CDR3 is TGCAGTGCTGGACTTCTAGCGGCCACAGATACGCAGTATTTT. Its translation is CSAGLLAATDTQYF.

The chain couples TRBV7-2 to TRBJ1-2; no clear D. Trimming removed 5 bases at V and 4 bases at J, with 11 bases between. The CDR3 is 13 amino acids. Germline V gene sequence: CDR1 SGHTA, CDR2 FQGNSA. CDR3 DNA sequence: TGTGCCAGCAGCCGGGCTCTTTTCTATGGCTACACCTTC. Amino acids: CASSRALFYGYTF. Supplemented by reference TRBV7-2 and TRBJ1-2, the full variable domain reads GAGVSQSPSNKVTEKGKDVELRCDPISGHTALYWYRQSLGQGLEFLIYFQGNSAPDKSGLPSDRFSAERTGGSVSTLTIQRTQQEDSAVYLCASSRALFYGYTFGSGTRLTVV.

The sample holds one count of this clonotype. V usage is TRBV2 and J usage is TRBJ1-5; D is ambiguous. Trimming pared 3 bases from V and 5 bases from J, leaving 8 bases between. CDR1 is SNHLY, CDR2 FYNNEI, per germline. The CDR3 sequence is 13 residues long. CDR3 residues: CASSEPEYQPQHF. The DNA of the CDR3 is TGTGCCAGCAGTGAGCCGGAATATCAGCCCCAGCATTTT.

This clonotype was seen just once. The chain joins TRBV28 to TRBJ1-1; 7 bases align to TRBD1. V gave up 5 bases and J gave up 0 bases; unmatched junction bases: 9. This CDR3 is 16 amino acids long. Per the germline V gene, CDR1 is MDHEN and CDR2 is SYDVKM. The CDR3 protein is CASSLRTGTMNTEAFF. The CDR3 DNA sequence: TGTGCCAGCAGTCTGCGGACAGGAACGATGAACACTGAAGCTTTCTTT.

The chain is built from TRBV11-2 and TRBJ2-7; the D gene is possibly TRBD1 (6 bases). The end of the DNA aligns better with TRBJ2-5, so the J call may be wrong. Germline V gene lookup returns CDR1 SGHAT and CDR2 FQNNGV. The length of the CDR3 is 16 residues. CDR3: CASSPKGRGGRETQYF. The CDR3 DNA reads as TGTGCCAGCAGTCCAAAAGGTCGTGGGGGCCGGGAGACCCAGTACTTC.